This TCR beta chain stems from a study of blood T cell repertoires in COVID-19. Study at large: From T cells, B-cell-depleted T cells, or PBMCs came the material, which was cDNA or gDNA.

The ends were cut back, 0 bases at V and 4 bases at J, with 13 bases in the middle. The CDR3 consists of 15 residues. Per germline, CDR1 MNHEY and CDR2 SVGEGT. For recovered donors of Cohort 3, there were two negative PCRs, clearance, or symptom resolution. The assay was immunoSEQ multiplex PCR, and TCRdb's table has in-frame clones only and misses some. The sample includes roughly 190,000 clones, roughly 87% of them seen just once. The chain uses TRBV6-2 or TRBV6-3 and TRBJ2-7; D possibly corresponds to TRBD2 (5 bases). The specimen sequenced was PBMCs or T cells enriched from blood (not recorded which). The sequence derives from a woman under 40 who had recovered from COVID-19. CDR3: CASSYSEGSWYEQYF. The CDR3 DNA reads TGTGCCAGCAGTTACTCAGAGGGCTCTTGGTACGAGCAGTACTTC.